This entry is about one T cell receptor beta chain. The antigen remains undetermined. V lost 5 bases, J lost 4 bases, and 16 bases lay in between. The CDR3 has 15 amino acids. Germline values: CDR1 LNHDA, CDR2 SQIVND (reference sequence). These data belong to a study of T cells in localized non-small cell lung cancer. General study results and limits: Overall survival was longer when the density of T cells in the blood was higher. Uninvolved adjacent lung showed higher T cell clonality than tumor. Adjacent lung had a median around 60 of the 100 largest tumor clones. Heterogeneity remains possible, as sequencing covered one tumor region only.

Using immunoSEQ multiplex PCR, the repertoire was profiled, and TCRdb retains in-frame clones only, with some absent. The repertoire consists of 53,000 or so clones, with 90% to 95% occurring once and the leading ten covering 20%. The sequences come from peripheral blood, collected before any cancer treatment. The J gene is TRBJ2-3, the V gene TRBV19, with D tentatively TRBD1 (5 bases). This clonotype was obtained from a man between 40 and 69 years old with stage I lung adenocarcinoma. The CDR3 DNA reads TGTGCCAGTAGTGACACGCAGATAGGGGCAGATACGCAGTATTTT. Translated: CASSDTQIGADTQYF. The complete variable domain, with remaining parts taken from reference TRBV19 and TRBJ2-3, reads DGGITQSPKYLFRKEGQNVTLSCEQNLNHDAMYWYRQDPGQGLRLIYYSQIVNDFQKGDIAEGYSVSREKKESFPLTVTSAQKNPTAFYLCASSDTQIGADTQYFGPGTRLTVL.